The 25 T cell receptor beta chains below were found in one sample sequenced in a study of cytomegalovirus exposure and HLA in healthy donors. It was with 60 Vbeta and 13 Jbeta primers that the PCR ran. Method: immunoSEQ multiplex PCR; TCRdb's copy keeps in-frame clones and lacks some. The sample holds 150,000 to 200,000 clones; around 75% are singletons and the top ten take 1.6%. Material: PBMCs. The receptors were gathered from a woman in her fifties or sixties in good health and CMV-seronegative.

The chain has TRBV5-4 and TRBJ1-6; D possibly corresponds to TRBD1 (6 bases). Trimming cost V 1 base and J 5 bases, with 10 bases left between them. Germline V CDR1 and CDR2: SGHNT, YYREEE (reference sequence). The CDR3 contains 15 residues. CDR3 nucleotides: TGTGCCAGCAGCTTGCGGGGGGCGGATAATTCACCCCTCCACTTT. Translated, it gives CASSLRGADNSPLHF.

The chain recombines TRBV5-1 with TRBJ1-2; possible D gene TRBD1, 6 bases. The V gene's germline CDR1 is SGHRS and CDR2 YFSETQ. The CDR3 contains 16 residues. With 1 base removed from V and 2 bases from J, the gap between germline ends came to 15 bases. For the CDR3, the DNA is TGCGCCAGCAGCTTGAATCTAGGGGGTGGGAACTATGGCTACACCTTC. It yields the protein CASSLNLGGGNYGYTF.

The chain uses TRBV7-9 and TRBJ1-5; a weak D match, TRBD1 (5 bases). V gave up 5 bases and J gave up 7 bases, with 9 bases separating them. The CDR3 loop spans 12 amino acids. CDR1 is SEHNR and CDR2 is FQNEAQ in the germline V gene (reference sequence). The CDR3 protein is CASSPGDQPQHF. In nucleotides, the CDR3 is TGTGCCAGCAGCCCGGGGGACCAGCCCCAGCATTTT.

The chain links TRBV7-6 to TRBJ2-1; tentative D call: TRBD2 (7 bases). The V end lost 3 bases, the J end lost 6 bases, and 12 bases lay between the germline ends. The V gene's germline CDR1 is SGHVS and CDR2 FNYEAQ. The CDR3 has 14 residues. The CDR3 DNA sequence: TGTGCCAGCAGCTTGGGGGCTAGCGGCAATGAGCAGTTCTTC. This sequence encodes CASSLGASGNEQFF.

With respect to this clone: One end of the junction fails to match germline, which may point to a read error. This sequence joins TRBV7-2 and TRBJ2-7, with 7 bases matching TRBD1. The CDR3 has 17 amino acids. The germline V gene encodes CDR1 SGHTA and CDR2 FQGNSA. CDR3 sequence (DNA): TGTGCCAGCAGCTCCACTCCCGGGACAGAAATGTCCTACGAGCGGTACTTC. Translation: CASSSTPGTEMSYERYF.

V is TRBV5-1 and J is TRBJ2-1; the D is unclear. Trimming removed 6 bases at V and 4 bases at J, with 11 bases between. Per the germline V gene, CDR1 is SGHRS and CDR2 is YFSETQ. This CDR3 is 13 amino acids long. Written as DNA, the CDR3 is TGCGCCAGCATTAACGACGGGTACAATGAGCAGTTCTTC. It yields the protein CASINDGYNEQFF.

CDR3 bases: TGTGCCAGCAGTTGGGGGACAGTGCCAGATACGCAGTATTTT. Residues: CASSWGTVPDTQYF. This rearrangement joins TRBV6-5 to TRBJ2-3; 7 bases match TRBD1. This CDR3 region has 14 residues. Germline V gene lookup returns CDR1 MNHEY and CDR2 SVGAGI. V dropped 4 bases and J dropped 4; count of bases not matched to a gene: 5.

The chain employs TRBV6-5 and TRBJ2-7, with 10 positions matching TRBD1. Germline CDR1 is MNHEY and CDR2 is SVGAGI. V was pared by 2 bases and J by 4 bases, with 5 bases of the junction left unmatched. The CDR3 is made up of 15 amino acids. The CDR3: CASSYQDRGVYEQYF. The CDR3 region has the DNA TGTGCCAGCAGTTACCAGGACAGGGGGGTGTACGAGCAGTACTTC.

V is TRBV4-1 and J is TRBJ2-5; TRBD1 is a possible D gene (6 bases). CDR3 size: 15 residues. Germline V gives CDR1 MGHRA, CDR2 YSYEKL. Between the trimmed V and J ends, which lost 4 bases and 5 bases, there was a span of 17 bases. The CDR3 here is CASSPPGVSAETQYF. The CDR3 region has the DNA TGCGCCAGCAGCCCCCCAGGGGTTAGTGCGGAGACCCAGTACTTC.

This clone was observed a handful of times. The chain combines TRBV6-5 with TRBJ1-1, with no clear D. The CDR3 extends over 13 amino acids. The V gene's germline CDR1 is MNHEY and CDR2 SVGAGI. Trimming took 9 bases from V and 4 from J, leaving 15 bases between them. CDR3 loop: CASFSGGVTEAFF. Written as DNA, the CDR3 is TGTGCCAGTTTCTCAGGCGGGGTCACTGAAGCTTTCTTT.

This chain joins TRBV9 and TRBJ2-5; TRBD1 aligns across 9 bases. The CDR3 has 16 residues. J lost 5 bases, V lost 4 bases, and 12 bases had no gene match. CDR1 is SGDLS and CDR2 is YYNGEE in the germline V gene. This chain's CDR3 is CASSPRTGVPIETQYF. Here the CDR3 DNA reads TGTGCCAGCAGCCCGCGGACAGGGGTACCAATTGAGACCCAGTACTTC.

V is TRBV6-5 and J is TRBJ1-2; D may be TRBD1 (5 bases). V dropped 6 bases and J dropped 4 bases, with 12 bases sitting between them. Germline CDR1 and CDR2: MNHEY and SVGAGI. The CDR3 sequence is 13 residues long. The CDR3 DNA follows: TGTGCCAGCAGCACCGACAGAGGCTATGGCTACACCTTC. Residues: CASSTDRGYGYTF.

This clone was seen once. This chain connects TRBV5-1 to TRBJ2-1; 13 bases fit TRBD2. The V gene end was trimmed by 2 bases and the J gene end by 5 bases; junction bases not matched to a gene: 1. Germline loops: CDR1 SGHRS, CDR2 YFSETQ. CDR3 length: 15 residues. CDR3: CASSLLAGGNNEQFF. The CDR3 nucleotides are TGCGCCAGCAGCTTACTAGCGGGGGGGAACAATGAGCAGTTCTTC.

The chain carries TRBV7-6 and TRBJ2-7, with D maybe TRBD2 (5 bases). Germline V lookup: CDR1 SGHVS, CDR2 FNYEAQ. This CDR3 has 14 amino acids. V lost 5 bases and J 6 bases, leaving 17 bases between the germline ends. CDR3 DNA sequence: TGTGCCAGCAGCGCAAATGAAGGAGGCGCCGAGCAGTACTTC. This translates into CASSANEGGAEQYF. Based on the CDR3 plus reference TRBV7-6 and TRBJ2-7, the full variable domain is GAGVSQSPRYKVTKRGQDVALRCDPISGHVSLYWYRQALGQGPEFLTYFNYEAQQDKSGLPNDRFSAERPEGSISTLTIQRTEQRDSAMYRCASSANEGGAEQYFGPGTRLTVT.

V gene TRBV5-1 combines with J gene TRBJ1-1; D perhaps matches TRBD1 (5 bases). The CDR3 is 13 amino acids. Trimming took off 0 bases at V and 8 bases at J, with 11 bases between the two ends. Germline V gene data show CDR1 as SGHRS and CDR2 as YFSETQ. CDR3 sequence reads: CASSLVGGVEAFF. In nucleotides, the CDR3 is TGCGCCAGCAGCTTGGTGGGGGGGGTCGAAGCTTTCTTT.

The chain uses TRBV6-1 and TRBJ1-2; 8 nucleotides line up with TRBD1. Germline V gene sequence: CDR1 MNHNS, CDR2 SASEGT. CDR3 size: 16 residues. Trimming cost V 2 bases and J 5 bases; bases outside gene matches: 10. CDR3 bases: TGTGCCAGCAGTGAACGAGCGACAGGGGTCGGGTATGGCTACACCTTC. This gives the protein CASSERATGVGYGYTF.

The rearrangement links TRBV6-1 to TRBJ1-4, with D perhaps TRBD1 (6 bases). Looked up from germline, CDR1 is MNHNS and CDR2 is SASEGT. V was shortened by 4 bases and J by 8 bases, with 17 bases between the two germline ends. CDR3 length equals 15 residues. The CDR3 DNA is TGTGCCAGCAGTGGCTCTACAGGGTTTAAGGAAAAACTGTTTTTT. Protein product: CASSGSTGFKEKLFF.

This sequence joins TRBV27 and TRBJ1-1; possibly TRBD1 for D (5 bases). Germline V CDR1 and CDR2: MNHEY, SMNVEV (reference sequence). Trimming took 6 bases from V and 5 from J, leaving 13 bases between them. The CDR3 length is 13 residues. Here the CDR3 reads CASSSRRGTEAFF. CDR3 sequence (DNA): TGTGCCAGCAGCTCAAGACGGGGGACTGAAGCTTTCTTT.

This clone has a handful of counts. In DNA form, the CDR3 reads TGCGCCAGCAGCCTCCAAGGGGGCTGGGCTGAAGCTTTCTTT. This gives the protein CASSLQGGWAEAFF. The J gene is TRBJ1-1, the V gene TRBV4-1, with 7 nucleotides matching TRBD1. The V segment lost 4 bases and the J segment 6 bases; nucleotides outside the gene matches: 8. Germline CDR1 MGHRA, CDR2 YSYEKL. The CDR3 extends over 14 amino acids.

V usage is TRBV4-3 and J usage is TRBJ2-6; D perhaps matches TRBD1 (5 bases). Germline loops: CDR1 LGHNA, CDR2 YSLEER. V was cut by 2 bases and J by 2 bases, with 13 bases left in between. This CDR3 comprises 17 residues. CDR3 loop: CASSQMASGTGANVLTF. The CDR3 DNA reads TGCGCCAGCAGCCAAATGGCTTCAGGGACTGGGGCCAACGTCCTGACTTTC.

The rearrangement links TRBV6-5 to TRBJ1-3; D unclear. Trimming pared 7 bases from V and 0 bases from J, leaving 7 bases between. CDR1 is MNHEY, CDR2 SVGAGI, per germline. The CDR3 extends over 13 amino acids. The chain's CDR3 is CASKRGSGNTIYF. CDR3 DNA: TGTGCCAGCAAACGCGGCTCTGGAAACACCATATATTTT.

The chain is built from TRBV5-1 and TRBJ2-7, with 9 bases matching TRBD2. Germline V CDR1 and CDR2: SGHRS, YFSETQ. The CDR3 loop spans 15 amino acids. Trimming at V came to 3 bases and at J to 2 bases, leaving 6 bases not matched to a gene. CDR3 loop: CASSSLAGDPYEQYF. The CDR3 DNA reads TGCGCCAGCAGCTCTTTAGCGGGAGATCCCTACGAGCAGTACTTC.

The chain links TRBV6-6 to TRBJ2-1; 10 nucleotides line up with TRBD1. V shed 4 bases, J shed 6 bases, and the junction held 6 bases outside the gene matches. This CDR3 region has 15 residues. Germline V gene data show CDR1 as MNHNY and CDR2 as SVGAGI (reference sequence). The CDR3 sequence: CASSSGTGVGNEQFF. CDR3 nucleotide sequence: TGTGCCAGCAGTTCCGGGACAGGGGTAGGCAATGAGCAGTTCTTC.

V and J are TRBV6-5 and TRBJ1-4, with D possibly TRBD1 on 5 matching bases. Trimming cost V 5 bases and J 4 bases, with 11 bases left between them. Germline values: CDR1 MNHEY, CDR2 SVGAGI. The length of the CDR3 is 14 residues. CDR3 region: CASSAGRVNEKLFF. DNA for the CDR3: TGTGCCAGCAGTGCGGGACGGGTTAATGAAAAACTGTTTTTT.

The chain carries TRBV6-1 and TRBJ2-1, with 11 bases lining up with TRBD2. The CDR3 spans 18 residues. Trimming took 2 bases from V and 9 from J; bases not matched to a gene: 15. Germline lookup yields CDR1 MNHNS and CDR2 SASEGT. This CDR3 reads CASSEIGGVAGGPGEQFF. Written as DNA, the CDR3 is TGTGCCAGCAGTGAAATCGGAGGAGTAGCGGGGGGGCCAGGTGAGCAGTTCTTC.